Each of the 16 T cell receptor beta chains below was sequenced from the same sample in a study of T cells after yellow fever vaccination. MiXCR, run by TCRdb on the 5' RACE reads, gives a single entry per CDR3 protein. Of hundreds of thousands of distinct CDR3 sequences in the sample, 9% to 15% are singletons; the top ten hold more than 13%. Material: PBMCs, obtained on the day of the yellow fever booster vaccination. The receptors were gathered from a young man who received the YFV17D yellow fever vaccine.

This clonotype was counted only a few times. This sequence joins TRBV4-1 and TRBJ1-6, with 11 bases that match TRBD1. The germline V gene encodes CDR1 MGHRA and CDR2 YSYEKL. J gave up 9 bases and V 0 bases, and 7 bases lay outside the gene matches. The CDR3 extends over 17 amino acids. CDR3 sequence (DNA): TGCGCCAGCAGCCAAGAGTATACCGGGACAGGGGGTTCACCCCTCCACTTT. Translating it yields CASSQEYTGTGGSPLHF.

There are many counts of this clonotype. The rearrangement links TRBV4-1 to TRBJ2-2, with D tentatively TRBD2 (5 bases). The germline V gene has CDR1 MGHRA and CDR2 YSYEKL. The CDR3 totals 16 residues. The germline V and J ends were trimmed by 0 bases and 6 bases, with 14 bases remaining between them. The CDR3 DNA reads TGCGCCAGCAGCCAAGAAGGGAGAAGCTTCCCCGGGGAGCTGTTTTTT. It encodes CASSQEGRSFPGELFF.

The chain has TRBV9 and TRBJ2-3, with D hard to call. The CDR3 contains 15 residues. CDR1 and CDR2 from the germline V gene are SGDLS and YYNGEE. Trimming removed 4 bases at V and 0 bases at J, with 12 bases between. The DNA for the CDR3 is TGTGCCAGCAGCCCCAACTCCCTGAGCACAGATACGCAGTATTTT. This translates into CASSPNSLSTDTQYF. Full variable domain (outside the CDR3, taken from reference TRBV9 and TRBJ2-3): DSGVTQTPKHLITATGQRVTLRCSPRSGDLSVYWYQQSLDQGLQFLIQYYNGEERAKGNILERFSAQQFPDLHSELNLSSLELGDSALYFCASSPNSLSTDTQYFGPGTRLTVL.

The V and J genes are TRBV27 and TRBJ2-6; D call uncertain. Per germline, CDR1 MNHEY and CDR2 SMNVEV (reference sequence). The germline V and J ends were trimmed by 3 bases and 3 bases, with 3 bases remaining between them. This CDR3 has 13 amino acids. The CDR3 spells CASSFFGANVLTF. CDR3 in DNA: TGTGCCAGCAGTTTTTTTGGGGCCAACGTCCTGACTTTC.

The V call is TRBV13, the J call TRBJ2-7; the D gene is possibly TRBD2 (6 bases). The CDR3 extends over 14 amino acids. Trimming removed 4 bases at V and 4 bases at J, with 14 bases between. Germline V gene lookup returns CDR1 PRHDT and CDR2 FYEKMQ (reference sequence). CDR3 region: CASSSISGQYEQYF. The CDR3 DNA sequence: TGTGCCAGCAGCTCCATCAGCGGGCAGTACGAGCAGTACTTC.

This chain joins TRBV7-2 and TRBJ2-1; TRBD2 matches 9 bases. Germline CDR1 and CDR2: SGHTA and FQGNSA. Trimming at V came to 5 bases and at J to 3 bases, leaving 5 bases not matched to a gene. The CDR3 totals 15 residues. CDR3 region: CASSTTSGFYNEQFF. Here the CDR3 DNA reads TGTGCCAGCAGCACCACTAGCGGGTTCTACAATGAGCAGTTCTTC. The whole variable domain, filled in from reference TRBV7-2 and TRBJ2-1, reads GAGVSQSPSNKVTEKGKDVELRCDPISGHTALYWYRQSLGQGLEFLIYFQGNSAPDKSGLPSDRFSAERTGGSVSTLTIQRTQQEDSAVYLCASSTTSGFYNEQFFGPGTRLTVL.

In the case of this clonotype: A far larger clone is just one base off, so this is likely a read error. This sequence joins TRBV7-9 and TRBJ2-7; D unclear. CDR3 size: 11 residues. The germline V gene has CDR1 SEHNR and CDR2 FQNEAQ (reference sequence). The CDR3 sequence: CVSSGAYEQYF. CDR3 in DNA: TGTGTCAGTAGTGGGGCCTACGAGCAGTACTTC. Using reference TRBV7-9 and TRBJ2-7 for the parts outside the CDR3, the full variable domain is DTGVSQNPRHKITKRGQNVTFRCDPISEHNRLYWYRQTLGQGPEFLTYFQNEAQLEKSRLLSDRFSAERPKGSFSTLEIQRTEQGDSAMYLCVSSGAYEQYFGPGTRLTVT.

Details on this clonotype: A junction boundary mismatches the germline segment, possibly from a read error. The chain is built from TRBV12-5 and TRBJ2-1; no clear D. From germline, CDR1 is LGHNT and CDR2 FRNRAP. The length of the CDR3 is 14 residues. The CDR3 sequence is CASGLMSSYNEQSF. The CDR3 coding sequence is TGTGCTAGTGGTTTGATGAGCTCCTACAATGAGCAGTCCTTC.

This clonotype has a count of ten or more. The CDR3 DNA sequence: TGTGCCAGCAGACTGGGTGGGGGATCGACCGGGGAGCTGTTTTTT. Protein sequence: CASRLGGGSTGELFF. The genes are TRBV7-3 and TRBJ2-2, with D perhaps TRBD1 or TRBD2 (5 bases each). The CDR3 length is 15 residues. The V end was cut by 6 bases, the J end by 5 bases, with 16 bases between. The germline V gene has CDR1 SGHTA and CDR2 FQGTGA.

In this sample, this clonotype turned up many times. Written as DNA, the CDR3 is TGTGCCAGCAGCCCCTCTGACCCACTCAATGAGCAGTTCTTC. Protein product: CASSPSDPLNEQFF. This chain joins TRBV7-3 and TRBJ2-1; D is unclear. The CDR3 contains 14 residues. Germline V gene sequence: CDR1 SGHTA, CDR2 FQGTGA. Trimming took 5 bases from V and 6 from J, leaving 14 bases between them.

The V call is TRBV28, the J call TRBJ1-2; 7 positions match TRBD1. Germline V gene sequence: CDR1 MDHEN, CDR2 SYDVKM. After removal of 10 bases from V and 3 bases from J, the junction contained 11 bases not matched to a gene. This CDR3 spans 14 amino acids. DNA for the CDR3: TGTGCCATAAAAAGATCCGGGACAGACTATGGCTACACCTTC. This translates into CAIKRSGTDYGYTF.

This clonotype has more than one count but fewer than ten. The gene calls are TRBV5-1 and TRBJ2-7; tentatively, D is TRBD2 (6 bases). Trimming left V 1 base short and J 3 bases short, with 14 bases between. The CDR3 totals 15 residues. In germline, CDR1 is SGHRS, CDR2 YFSETQ. The CDR3 DNA follows: TGCGCCAGCAGCTTGCTCGGGACGGGGGACTACGAGCAGTACTTC. Its translation is CASSLLGTGDYEQYF.

This clonotype has a handful of counts. This chain links TRBV27 with TRBJ1-2, with 7 nucleotides matching TRBD1. CDR1 and CDR2 from the germline V gene are MNHEY and SMNVEV (reference sequence). V was pared by 6 bases and J by 4 bases, with 17 bases of the junction left unmatched. The CDR3 is 17 residues long. The CDR3 region has the DNA TGTGCCAGCAGCTTCGACAGGGAGGAGGTCCTCATCTATGGCTACACCTTC. Its protein is CASSFDREEVLIYGYTF.

The chain has TRBV12-3 or TRBV12-4 and TRBJ2-6; maybe TRBD2 (5 bases). V was cut by 6 bases and J by 2 bases, with 8 bases left in between. The CDR3 contains 14 residues. The CDR3 loop reads CASSRDPGANVLTF. CDR3 in DNA: TGTGCCAGCAGCCGGGATCCTGGGGCCAACGTCCTGACTTTC.

This clonotype was observed a handful of times. The chain employs TRBV6-2 or TRBV6-3 and TRBJ2-3; no reliable D call. The germline V gene has CDR1 MNHEY and CDR2 SVGEGT. The CDR3 loop spans 13 amino acids. The germline V and J ends were trimmed by 3 bases and 6 bases, with 10 bases remaining between them. CDR3 nucleotide sequence: TGTGCCAGCAGTTATATCCGCATCGATACGCAGTATTTT. It codes for CASSYIRIDTQYF.

This clonotype was observed a handful of times. The gene calls are TRBV7-2 and TRBJ1-4; TRBD1 matches 8 bases. CDR1 is SGHTA and CDR2 is FQGNSA in the germline V gene. After removal of 4 bases from V and 12 bases from J, the junction contained 13 bases not matched to a gene. The CDR3 has 15 residues. The CDR3 loop reads CASSSRTGLGGELFF. CDR3 nucleotides: TGTGCCAGCAGCTCCAGGACAGGGCTTGGGGGGGAACTGTTTTTT.